The 9 T cell receptor beta chains below were found in one sample sequenced in a study of blood T cell repertoires in COVID-19. The repertoire was sequenced with immunoSEQ multiplex PCR; TCRdb's copy has only in-frame clones and lacks some. The data contain 120,000 to 150,000 clones, approximately 81% of them singletons. The specimen sequenced was peripheral blood. The receptors here all came from a human donor in a cohort sampled during active COVID-19.

The chain is built from TRBV7-8 and TRBJ1-2, with TRBD1 identical over 10 bases. Germline CDR1 reads SGHVS; CDR2 reads FQNEAQ. V lost 7 bases to trimming and J lost 3 bases; unmatched junction nucleotides: 11. CDR3 length equals 16 residues. The CDR3 DNA reads TGTGCCAGCACCCCGGAGACAGGGGGCGCCTACTATGGCTACACCTTC. It translates to CASTPETGGAYYGYTF. Based on the CDR3 plus reference TRBV7-8 and TRBJ1-2, the full variable domain is GAGVSQSPRYKVAKRGQDVALRCDPISGHVSLFWYQQALGQGPEFLTYFQNEAQLDKSGLPSDRFFAERPEGSVSTLKIQRTQQEDSAVYLCASTPETGGAYYGYTFGSGTRLTVV.

The rearrangement uses TRBV11-3 and TRBJ2-5; D uncertain. The CDR3 has 13 residues. Germline V lookup: CDR1 SGHNT, CDR2 YENEEA. With 5 bases removed from V and 5 bases from J, the gap between germline ends came to 12 bases. DNA of the CDR3: TGTGCCAGCAGCCCGGCCCCGAGGGAGACCCAGTACTTC. It specifies CASSPAPRETQYF.

This chain uses TRBV18 with TRBJ1-2; no reliable D call. CDR1 KGHSH and CDR2 LQKENI come from the germline V gene. The ends were cut back, 6 bases at V and 5 bases at J, with 16 bases in the middle. This CDR3 is built from 14 residues. As DNA, the CDR3 is TGTGCCAGCTCTGCTGGAGGGTTTCGGTATGGCTACACCTTC. It encodes CASSAGGFRYGYTF.

The V gene is TRBV18, the J gene TRBJ1-5, with TRBD1 matching 10 bases. The V segment lost 4 bases and the J segment 7 bases; nucleotides outside the gene matches: 10. This CDR3 spans 16 amino acids. Per germline, CDR1 KGHSH and CDR2 LQKENI. The CDR3: CASSLGTGVAEQPQHF. The DNA of the CDR3 is TGTGCCAGCTCACTTGGGACAGGGGTAGCGGAACAGCCCCAGCATTTT. Combining the CDR3 with reference TRBV18 and TRBJ1-5 gives the whole variable domain NAGVMQNPRHLVRRRGQEARLRCSPMKGHSHVYWYRQLPEEGLKFMVYLQKENIIDESGMPKERFSAEFPKEGPSILRIQQVVRGDSAAYFCASSLGTGVAEQPQHFGDGTRLSIL.

This chain links TRBV10-3 with TRBJ2-5; the D is unclear. CDR3 length: 14 amino acids. Germline CDR1 and CDR2: ENHRY and SYGVKD. V shed 0 bases and J shed 5 bases, with 10 bases lying between them. The CDR3 loop reads CAISESTRGETQYF. In DNA, the CDR3 is TGTGCCATCAGTGAGTCGACTCGAGGCGAGACCCAGTACTTC.

This clone has only one observation. This chain connects TRBV5-4 to TRBJ2-7; 11 bases agree with TRBD2. Germline values: CDR1 SGHNT, CDR2 YYREEE (reference sequence). With 4 bases clipped from V and 3 bases from J, the junction kept 6 bases outside the gene matches. The CDR3 contains 15 residues. The CDR3 nucleotides read TGTGCCAGCAGCACTGGGACTAGCGGACTCTACGAGCAGTACTTC. Translated: CASSTGTSGLYEQYF.

This chain links TRBV6-5 with TRBJ1-2; 8 bases are shared with TRBD1. The trim removed 6 bases at V and 7 bases at J, leaving 1 base unmatched. CDR3 length: 11 amino acids. Germline V gives CDR1 MNHEY, CDR2 SVGAGI. The CDR3 coding sequence is TGTGCCAGCAGAACAGGGGGTGGCTACACCTTC. Translated: CASRTGGGYTF.

The chain couples TRBV14 to TRBJ1-2, with D unclear. This CDR3 comprises 12 residues. Germline assignment: CDR1 SGHDN and CDR2 FVKESK. Trimming removed 5 bases at V and 3 bases at J, with 7 bases between. CDR3 residues: CASSYGDYGYTF. The CDR3 bases are TGTGCCAGCAGCTACGGGGACTATGGCTACACCTTC. Variable domain in full (rest from reference TRBV14 and TRBJ1-2): EAGVTQFPSHSVIEKGQTVTLRCDPISGHDNLYWYRRVMGKEIKFLLHFVKESKQDESGMPNNRFLAERTGGTYSTLKVQPAELEDSGVYFCASSYGDYGYTFGSGTRLTVV.

The chain recombines TRBV5-1 with TRBJ1-4; TRBD1 matches 7 bases. J lost 5 bases, V lost 0 bases, and 4 bases had no gene match. Per the germline V gene, CDR1 is SGHRS and CDR2 is YFSETQ. This CDR3 is 15 amino acids long. CDR3 in amino acids: CASSLGQGTNEKLFF. As DNA, the CDR3 is TGCGCCAGCAGCTTGGGACAGGGAACGAATGAAAAACTGTTTTTT.